This record concerns one T cell receptor beta chain sequence. This sample is part of a study of blood T cell repertoires in COVID-19. In the study's own analysis: Amplification with reference gene primers provided the estimates of nucleated cell counts. Generated by immunoSEQ multiplex PCR, the TCRdb table keeps only in-frame clones and is missing some. The D gene and trimming were derived from the DNA, and the V and J assignments and clone size from that table. The sample has 350,000 to 400,000 clones; just over 90% are singletons. The CDR3 is 11 residues long. The germline V gene encodes CDR1 SQVTM and CDR2 ANQGSEA. The V and J ends lost 7 bases and 8 bases, in that order; junction bases with no gene match: 4.

The sample taken for sequencing was PBMCs or T cells enriched from blood (not recorded which). The chain has TRBV29-1 and TRBJ1-1; TRBD1 agrees at 10 bases. The origin of this receptor is a woman aged 40 to 50 who had been exposed to COVID-19. The CDR3 DNA is TGCAGCGGGGGACAGGGGACGGAAGCTTTCTTT. Translation gives CSGGQGTEAFF.